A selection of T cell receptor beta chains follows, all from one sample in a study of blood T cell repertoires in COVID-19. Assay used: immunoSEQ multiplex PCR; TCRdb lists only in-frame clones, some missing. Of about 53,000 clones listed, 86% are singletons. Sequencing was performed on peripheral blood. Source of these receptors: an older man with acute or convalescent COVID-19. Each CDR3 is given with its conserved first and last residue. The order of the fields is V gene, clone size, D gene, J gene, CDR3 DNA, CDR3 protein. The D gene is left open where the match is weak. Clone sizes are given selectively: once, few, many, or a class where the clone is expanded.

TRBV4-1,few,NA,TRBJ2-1,TGCGCCAGCAGCTACCCAGCGGGCCGGGCCACCGAGCAGTTCTTC,CASSYPAGRATEQFF
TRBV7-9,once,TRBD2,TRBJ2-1,TGTGCCAGCAGCTTAGCCCTAGCGGGGGCCTACAATGAGCAGTTCTTC,CASSLALAGAYNEQFF
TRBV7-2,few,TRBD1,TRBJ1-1,TGTGCCAGCAGCTTGGAGGACAGGGGGCGCACTGAAGCTTTCTTT,CASSLEDRGRTEAFF
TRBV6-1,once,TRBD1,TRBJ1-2,TGTGCCAGCAGTGAAGAGGACAGGGCTGGGGGCTACACCTTC,CASSEEDRAGGYTF
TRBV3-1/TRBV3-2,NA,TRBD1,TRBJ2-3,TGTGCCAGCAGCCAAGCGCCGACAGGGGGCGCTGGGACAGATACGCAGTATTTT,CASSQAPTGGAGTDTQYF
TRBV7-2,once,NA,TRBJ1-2,TGTGCCAGCAGCTGGGACTCTAACTATGGCTACACCTTC,CASSWDSNYGYTF
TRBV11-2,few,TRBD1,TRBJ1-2,TGTGCCAGCAGCTTCACAGGGGGCCGCTATGGCTACACCTTC,CASSFTGGRYGYTF
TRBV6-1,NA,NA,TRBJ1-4,TGTGCCAGCAGTGAAGGTGGCCTGAATGAAAAACTGTTTTTT,CASSEGGLNEKLFF
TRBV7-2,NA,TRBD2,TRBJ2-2,TGTGCCAGCAGCTCCGGGACTAGCGGGGTATTCGGGGAGCTGTTTTTT,CASSSGTSGVFGELFF
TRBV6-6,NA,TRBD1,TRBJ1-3,TGTGCCAGCAGACCTGGACAGGGAATCTCTGGAAACACCATATATTTT,CASRPGQGISGNTIYF
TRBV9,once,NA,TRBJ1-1,TGTGCCAGCAGCCCCCACTATCGCGGCACTGAAGCTTTCTTT,CASSPHYRGTEAFF
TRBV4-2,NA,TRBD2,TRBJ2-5,TGTGCCAGCAGCCAAGACGGAGGGCGGGGGGGCCGATACGGAGAGACCCAGTACTTC,CASSQDGGRGGRYGETQYF
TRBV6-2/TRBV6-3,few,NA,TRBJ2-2,TGTGCCAGCAGTTACCCCGGCACCGGGGAGCTGTTTTTT,CASSYPGTGELFF
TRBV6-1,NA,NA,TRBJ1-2,TGTGCCAGCAGTGATCACAGATATGGCTACACCTTC,CASSDHRYGYTF
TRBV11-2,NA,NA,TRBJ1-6,TGTGCCAGCAGCCAAACCGGGGGGAGGAATTCACCCCTCCACTTT,CASSQTGGRNSPLHF
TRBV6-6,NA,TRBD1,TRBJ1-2,TGTGCCAGCAGCCGACGACGGGACAGCCCTAACTATGGCTACACCTTC,CASSRRRDSPNYGYTF
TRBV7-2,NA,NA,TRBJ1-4,TGTGCCAGCAGCTCAAAGTTCGGAGGAAAACTGTTTTTT,CASSSKFGGKLFF
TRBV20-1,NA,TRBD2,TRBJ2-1,TGCAGTGCTAGTACTAGCGGGGTATTCGATGAGCAGTTCTTC,CSASTSGVFDEQFF
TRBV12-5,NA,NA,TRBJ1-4,TGTGCTAGTGTTTCTGATTTTGAGGTAAATGAAAAACTGTTTTTT,CASVSDFEVNEKLFF
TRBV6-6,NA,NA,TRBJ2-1,TGTGCCAGTCGCCGGGACTCCTCCTACAATGAGCAGTTCTTC,CASRRDSSYNEQFF
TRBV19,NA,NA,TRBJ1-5,TGTGCCAGTAGCCCCGGGACATCCTTCAATCAGCCCCAGCATTTT,CASSPGTSFNQPQHF
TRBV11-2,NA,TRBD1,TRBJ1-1,TGTGCCAGCAGCTTACTGACAGGGGGCCAGGGGACTGAAGCTTTCTTT,CASSLLTGGQGTEAFF
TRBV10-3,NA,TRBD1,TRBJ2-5,TGTGCCATCAGTCCTGGGGACAGGGCGATACAAGAGACCCAGTACTTC,CAISPGDRAIQETQYF
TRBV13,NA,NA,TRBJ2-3,TGTGCCAGCAGCTTGCCGGACACTGAAATCGGTACCACAGATACGCAGTATTTT,CASSLPDTEIGTTDTQYF
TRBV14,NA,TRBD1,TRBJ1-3,TGTGCCAGCAGCCACTTGGGACAGAACTCTGGAAACACCATATATTTT,CASSHLGQNSGNTIYF
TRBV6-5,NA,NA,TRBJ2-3,TGTGCCAGCAGACTTAGCGGAACTAGCACAGATACGCAGTATTTT,CASRLSGTSTDTQYF
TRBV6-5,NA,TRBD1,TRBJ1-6,TGTGCCAGCAGTCACACAGGGGTCTCGGGATCACCCCTCCACTTT,CASSHTGVSGSPLHF
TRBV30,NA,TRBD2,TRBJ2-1,TGTGCCTGGACCCCGGGACTAGCGCCTAATGAGCAGTTCTTC,CAWTPGLAPNEQFF
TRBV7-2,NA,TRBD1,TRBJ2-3,TGTGCCAGCAGCTCTAAAACGGGACAGTCTAGCACAGATACGCAGTATTTT,CASSSKTGQSSTDTQYF
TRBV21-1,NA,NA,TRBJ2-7,TGTGCCAGCAGCAAAGCACACAGGGGCCACGAGCAGTACTTC,CASSKAHRGHEQYF
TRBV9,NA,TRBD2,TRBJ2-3,TGTGCCAGCAGCGTAATGGCGGGAGGCACAGATACGCAGTATTTT,CASSVMAGGTDTQYF
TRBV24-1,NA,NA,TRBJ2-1,TGTGCCACCAGTGAGGCTGGAGGGATACAAGCAGTCAATGAGCAGTTCTTC,CATSEAGGIQAVNEQFF
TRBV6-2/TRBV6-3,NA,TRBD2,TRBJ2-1,TGTGCCAGCAGTTTGACTAGCGGGGGCCCCTTAAGCTCCTACAATGAGCAGTTCTTC,CASSLTSGGPLSSYNEQFF
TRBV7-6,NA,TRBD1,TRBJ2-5,TGTGCCAGCAGCTTAGCGCAGAAGGGGGCCGGGACCCAGTACTTC,CASSLAQKGAGTQYF
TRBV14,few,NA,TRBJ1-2,TGTGCCAGCAGCCCTGCCCCCGGGCGAGGGGAGGTTCATAACGGCTACACCTTC,CASSPAPGRGEVHNGYTF
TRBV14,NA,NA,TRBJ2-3,TGTGCCAGCAGCCAAGATCACGGGGAAGTAACAGATACGCAGTATTTT,CASSQDHGEVTDTQYF
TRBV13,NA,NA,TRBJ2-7,TGTGCCAGCAGCTTAAATACGGGGGCGGGGACAGCCTACGAGCAGTACTTC,CASSLNTGAGTAYEQYF
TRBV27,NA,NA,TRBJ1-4,NA,CASSTSGTYGFWEKLFF
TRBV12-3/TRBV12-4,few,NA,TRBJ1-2,TGTGCCAGCAACCCGGCGGGGAGCTATGGCTACACCTTC,CASNPAGSYGYTF
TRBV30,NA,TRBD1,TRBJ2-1,TGTGCCTGGAGTTTAAAGTCACAGGGGGTGGGATACAATGAGCAGTTCTTC,CAWSLKSQGVGYNEQFF
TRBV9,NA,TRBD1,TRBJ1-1,TGTGCCAGCAGTTCGGACAGGGGGAACCTGAACACTGAAACTTTCTTT,CASSSDRGNLNTETFF